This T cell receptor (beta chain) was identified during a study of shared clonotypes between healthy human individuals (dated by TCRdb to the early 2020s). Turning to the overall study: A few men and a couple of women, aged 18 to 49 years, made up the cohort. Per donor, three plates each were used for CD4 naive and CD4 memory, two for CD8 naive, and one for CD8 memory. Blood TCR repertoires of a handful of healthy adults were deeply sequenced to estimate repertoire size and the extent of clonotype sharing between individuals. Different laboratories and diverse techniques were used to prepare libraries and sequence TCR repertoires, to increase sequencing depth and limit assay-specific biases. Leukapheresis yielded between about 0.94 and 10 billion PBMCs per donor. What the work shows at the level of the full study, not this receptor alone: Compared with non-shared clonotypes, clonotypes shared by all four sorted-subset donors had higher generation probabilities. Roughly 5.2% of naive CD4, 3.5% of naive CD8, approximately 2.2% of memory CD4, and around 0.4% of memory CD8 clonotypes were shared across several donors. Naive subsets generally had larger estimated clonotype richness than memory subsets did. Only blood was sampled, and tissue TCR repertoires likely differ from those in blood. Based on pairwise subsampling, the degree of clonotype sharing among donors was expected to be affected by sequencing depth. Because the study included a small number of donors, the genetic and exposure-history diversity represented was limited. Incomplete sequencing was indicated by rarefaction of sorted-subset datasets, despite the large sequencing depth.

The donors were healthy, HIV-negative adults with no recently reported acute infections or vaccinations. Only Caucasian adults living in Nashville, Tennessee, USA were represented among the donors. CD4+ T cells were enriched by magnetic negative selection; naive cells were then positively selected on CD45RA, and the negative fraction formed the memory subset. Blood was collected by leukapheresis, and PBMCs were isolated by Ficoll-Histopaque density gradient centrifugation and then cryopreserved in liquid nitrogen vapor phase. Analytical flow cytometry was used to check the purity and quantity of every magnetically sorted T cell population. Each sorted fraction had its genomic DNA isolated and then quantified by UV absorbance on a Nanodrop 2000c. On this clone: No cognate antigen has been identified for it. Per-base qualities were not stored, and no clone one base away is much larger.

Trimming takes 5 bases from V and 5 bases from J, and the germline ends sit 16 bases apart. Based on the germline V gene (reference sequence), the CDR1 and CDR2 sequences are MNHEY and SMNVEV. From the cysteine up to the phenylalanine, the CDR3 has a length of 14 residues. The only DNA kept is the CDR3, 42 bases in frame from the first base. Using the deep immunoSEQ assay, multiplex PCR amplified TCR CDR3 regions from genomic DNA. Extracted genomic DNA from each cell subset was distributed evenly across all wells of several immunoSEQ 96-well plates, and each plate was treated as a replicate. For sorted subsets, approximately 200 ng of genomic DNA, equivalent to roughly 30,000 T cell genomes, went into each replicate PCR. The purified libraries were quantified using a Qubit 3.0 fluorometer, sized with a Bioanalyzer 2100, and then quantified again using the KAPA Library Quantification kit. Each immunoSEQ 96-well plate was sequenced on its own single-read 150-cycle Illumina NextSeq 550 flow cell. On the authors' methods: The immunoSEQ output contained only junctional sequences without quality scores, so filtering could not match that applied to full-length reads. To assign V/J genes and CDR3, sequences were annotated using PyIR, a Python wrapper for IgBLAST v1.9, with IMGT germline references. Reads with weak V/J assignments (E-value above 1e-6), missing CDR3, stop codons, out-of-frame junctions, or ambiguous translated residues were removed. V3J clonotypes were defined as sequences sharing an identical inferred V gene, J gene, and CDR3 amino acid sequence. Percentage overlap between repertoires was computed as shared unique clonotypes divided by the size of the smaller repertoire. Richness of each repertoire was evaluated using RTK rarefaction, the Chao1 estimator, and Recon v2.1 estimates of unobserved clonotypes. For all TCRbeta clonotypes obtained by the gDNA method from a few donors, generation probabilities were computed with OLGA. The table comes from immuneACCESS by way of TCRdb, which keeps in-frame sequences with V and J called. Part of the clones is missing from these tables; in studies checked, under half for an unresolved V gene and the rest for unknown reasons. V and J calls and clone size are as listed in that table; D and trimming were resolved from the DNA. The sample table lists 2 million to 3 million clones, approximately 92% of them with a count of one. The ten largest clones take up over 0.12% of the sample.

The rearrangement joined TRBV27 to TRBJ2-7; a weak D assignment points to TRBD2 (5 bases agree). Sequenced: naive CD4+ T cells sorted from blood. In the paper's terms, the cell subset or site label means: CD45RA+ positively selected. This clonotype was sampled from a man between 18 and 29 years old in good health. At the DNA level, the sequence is TGTGCCAGCAGTCCCCGACGGGGTTTGAACGAGCAGTACTTC. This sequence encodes CASSPRRGLNEQYF.